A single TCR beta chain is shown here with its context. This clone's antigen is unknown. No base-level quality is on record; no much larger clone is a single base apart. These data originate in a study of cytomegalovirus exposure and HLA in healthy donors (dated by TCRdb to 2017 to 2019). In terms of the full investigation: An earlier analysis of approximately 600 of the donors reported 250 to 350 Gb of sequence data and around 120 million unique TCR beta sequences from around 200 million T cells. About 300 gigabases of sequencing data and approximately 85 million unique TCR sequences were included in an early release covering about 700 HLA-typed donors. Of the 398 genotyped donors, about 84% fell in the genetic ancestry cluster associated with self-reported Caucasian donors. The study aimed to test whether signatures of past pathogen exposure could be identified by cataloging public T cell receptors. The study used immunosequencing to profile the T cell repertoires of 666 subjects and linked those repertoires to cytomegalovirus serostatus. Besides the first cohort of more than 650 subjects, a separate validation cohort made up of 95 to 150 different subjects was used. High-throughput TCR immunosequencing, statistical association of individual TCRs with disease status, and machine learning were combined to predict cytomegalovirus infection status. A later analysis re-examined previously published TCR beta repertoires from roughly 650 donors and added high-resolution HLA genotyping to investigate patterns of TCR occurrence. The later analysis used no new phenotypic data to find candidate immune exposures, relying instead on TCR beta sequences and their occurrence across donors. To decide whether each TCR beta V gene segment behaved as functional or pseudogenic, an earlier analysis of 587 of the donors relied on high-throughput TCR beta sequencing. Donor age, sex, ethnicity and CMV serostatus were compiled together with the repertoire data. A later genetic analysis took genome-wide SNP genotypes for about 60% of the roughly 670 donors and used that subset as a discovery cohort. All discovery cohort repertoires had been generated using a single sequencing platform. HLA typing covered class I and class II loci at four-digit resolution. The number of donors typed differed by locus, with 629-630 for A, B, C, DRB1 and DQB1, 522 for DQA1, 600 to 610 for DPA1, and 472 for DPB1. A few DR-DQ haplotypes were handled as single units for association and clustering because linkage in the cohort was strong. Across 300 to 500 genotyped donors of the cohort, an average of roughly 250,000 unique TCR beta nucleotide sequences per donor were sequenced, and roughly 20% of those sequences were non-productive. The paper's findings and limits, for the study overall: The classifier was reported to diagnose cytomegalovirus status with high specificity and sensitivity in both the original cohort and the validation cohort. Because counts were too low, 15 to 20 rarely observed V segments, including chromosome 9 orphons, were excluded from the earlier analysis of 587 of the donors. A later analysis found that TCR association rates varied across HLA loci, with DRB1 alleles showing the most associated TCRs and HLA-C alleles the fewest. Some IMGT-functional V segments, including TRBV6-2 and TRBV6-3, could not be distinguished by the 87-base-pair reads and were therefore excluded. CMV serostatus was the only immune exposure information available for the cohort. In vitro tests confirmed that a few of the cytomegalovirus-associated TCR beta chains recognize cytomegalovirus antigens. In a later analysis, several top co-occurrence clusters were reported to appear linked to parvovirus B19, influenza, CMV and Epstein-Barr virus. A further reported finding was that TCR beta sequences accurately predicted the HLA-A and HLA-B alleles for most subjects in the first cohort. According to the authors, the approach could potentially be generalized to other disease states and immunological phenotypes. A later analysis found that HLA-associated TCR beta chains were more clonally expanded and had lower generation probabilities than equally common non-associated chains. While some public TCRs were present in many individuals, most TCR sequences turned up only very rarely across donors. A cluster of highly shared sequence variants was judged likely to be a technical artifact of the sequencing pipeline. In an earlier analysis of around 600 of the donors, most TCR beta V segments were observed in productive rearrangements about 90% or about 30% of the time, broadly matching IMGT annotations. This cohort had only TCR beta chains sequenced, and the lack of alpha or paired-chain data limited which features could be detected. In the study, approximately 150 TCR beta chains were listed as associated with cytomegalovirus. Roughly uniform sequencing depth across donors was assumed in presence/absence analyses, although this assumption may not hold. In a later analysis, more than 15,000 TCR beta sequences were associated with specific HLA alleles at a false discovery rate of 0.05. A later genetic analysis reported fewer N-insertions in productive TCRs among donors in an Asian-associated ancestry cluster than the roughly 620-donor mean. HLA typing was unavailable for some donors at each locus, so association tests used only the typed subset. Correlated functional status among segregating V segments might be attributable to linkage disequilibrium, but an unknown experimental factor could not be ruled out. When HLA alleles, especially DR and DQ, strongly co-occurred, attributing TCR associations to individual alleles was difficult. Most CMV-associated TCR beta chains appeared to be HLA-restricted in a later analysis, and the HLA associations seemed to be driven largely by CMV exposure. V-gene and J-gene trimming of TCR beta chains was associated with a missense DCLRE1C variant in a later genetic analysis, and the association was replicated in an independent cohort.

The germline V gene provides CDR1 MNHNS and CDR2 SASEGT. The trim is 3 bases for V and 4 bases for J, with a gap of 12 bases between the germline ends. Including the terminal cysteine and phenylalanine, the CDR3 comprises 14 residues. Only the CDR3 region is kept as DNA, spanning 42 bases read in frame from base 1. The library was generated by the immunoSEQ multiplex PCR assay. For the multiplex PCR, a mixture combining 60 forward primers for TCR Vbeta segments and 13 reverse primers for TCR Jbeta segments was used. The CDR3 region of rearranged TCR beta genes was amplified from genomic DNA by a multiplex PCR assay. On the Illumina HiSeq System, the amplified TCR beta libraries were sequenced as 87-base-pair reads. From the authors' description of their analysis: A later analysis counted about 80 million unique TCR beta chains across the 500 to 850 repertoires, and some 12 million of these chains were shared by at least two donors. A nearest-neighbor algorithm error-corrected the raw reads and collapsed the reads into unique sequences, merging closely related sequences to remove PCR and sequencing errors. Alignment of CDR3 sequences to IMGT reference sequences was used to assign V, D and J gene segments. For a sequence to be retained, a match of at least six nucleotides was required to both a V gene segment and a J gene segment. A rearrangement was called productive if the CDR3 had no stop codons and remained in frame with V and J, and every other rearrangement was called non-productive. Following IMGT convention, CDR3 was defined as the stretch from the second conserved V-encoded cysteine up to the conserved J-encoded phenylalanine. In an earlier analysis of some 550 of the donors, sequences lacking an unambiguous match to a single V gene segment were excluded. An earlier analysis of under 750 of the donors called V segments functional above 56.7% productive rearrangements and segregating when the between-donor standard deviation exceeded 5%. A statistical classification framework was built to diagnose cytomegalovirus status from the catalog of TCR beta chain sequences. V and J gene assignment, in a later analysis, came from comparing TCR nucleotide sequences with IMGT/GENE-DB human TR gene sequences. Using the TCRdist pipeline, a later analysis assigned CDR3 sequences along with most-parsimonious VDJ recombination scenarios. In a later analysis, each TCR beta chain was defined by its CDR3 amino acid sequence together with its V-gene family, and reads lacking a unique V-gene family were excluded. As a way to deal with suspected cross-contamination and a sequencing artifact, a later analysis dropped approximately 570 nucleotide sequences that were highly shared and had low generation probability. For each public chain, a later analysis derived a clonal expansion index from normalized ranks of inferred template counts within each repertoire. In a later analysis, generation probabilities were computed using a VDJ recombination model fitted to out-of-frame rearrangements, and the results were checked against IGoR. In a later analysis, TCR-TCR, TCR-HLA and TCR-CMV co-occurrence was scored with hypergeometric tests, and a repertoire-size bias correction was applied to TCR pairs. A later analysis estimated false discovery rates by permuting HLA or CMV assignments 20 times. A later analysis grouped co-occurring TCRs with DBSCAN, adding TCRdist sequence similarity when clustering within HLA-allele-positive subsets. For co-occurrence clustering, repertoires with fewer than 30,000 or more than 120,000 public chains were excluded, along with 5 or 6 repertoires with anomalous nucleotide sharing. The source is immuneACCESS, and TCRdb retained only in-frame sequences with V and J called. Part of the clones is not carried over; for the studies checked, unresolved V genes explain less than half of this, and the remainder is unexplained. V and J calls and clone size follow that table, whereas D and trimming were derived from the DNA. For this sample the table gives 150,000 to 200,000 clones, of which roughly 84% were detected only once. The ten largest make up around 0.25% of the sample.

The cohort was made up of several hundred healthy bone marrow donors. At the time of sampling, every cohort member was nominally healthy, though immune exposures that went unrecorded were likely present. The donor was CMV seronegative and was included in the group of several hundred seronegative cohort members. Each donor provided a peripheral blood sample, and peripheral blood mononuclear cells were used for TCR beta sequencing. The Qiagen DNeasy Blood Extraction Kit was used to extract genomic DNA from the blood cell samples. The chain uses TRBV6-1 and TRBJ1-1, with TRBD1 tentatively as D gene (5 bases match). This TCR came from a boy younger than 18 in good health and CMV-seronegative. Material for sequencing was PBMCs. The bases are TGTGCCAGCAGTGACGGGGGTGGGAGCACTGAAGCTTTCTTT. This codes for CASSDGGGSTEAFF.